The clone carrying this TCR beta chain was observed once. Deletions cut 0 bases from V and 7 bases from J, with 15 bases between. The CDR3 spans 15 residues. Germline CDR1 LGHDT, CDR2 YNNKEL (reference sequence). This specimen belongs to a study of blood T cell repertoires in COVID-19. Study in general: Researchers got acute and convalescent COVID-19 samples from the United States, Italy and Spain. Sources were T cells, B-cell-depleted T cells, or PBMCs; the material itself was cDNA or gDNA.

In the study's own analysis: Reference gene primer amplification gave estimated nucleated cell counts. The method was immunoSEQ multiplex PCR; TCRdb's version includes in-frame clones alone and lacks a portion of them. For V, J and clone size, that table is used; D and trimming come from the DNA. The data show about 66,000 clones, 70% to 90% seen once. The sample comprised peripheral blood. The receptor was derived from a man in his sixties or seventies with acute or convalescent COVID-19. The gene calls are TRBV3-1 (or the pseudogene TRBV3-2) and TRBJ2-5; no reliable D call. The CDR3 region has the DNA TGTGCCAGCAGCCAAGATCTTGTGAGTGCAGGGACCCAGTACTTC. Translation gives CASSQDLVSAGTQYF.